The rows below give T cell receptor beta chains drawn from one sample of a study of T cell repertoires in cytomegalovirus infection. A single record per CDR3 protein comes from TCRdb applying MiXCR to the reads. Among 100,000 to 150,000 distinct CDR3 sequences, around 30% were seen once, and the ten largest hold 58%. Their antigens are not known. Here the sequenced sample was CD8+ T cells from cultured PBMCs, taken from culture after CMV antigen stimulation. These receptors originate from a human donor in good health (CMV status not recorded). Some clones in this sample may be carry-over from other donors' samples. CDR3s include the opening cysteine and the closing phenylalanine or tryptophan. Each record gives: clone size, J gene, CDR3 length, V gene, CDR3 protein. Expanded clones get a size class; other rows say once, few or many, or leave the size out.

>-|TRBJ2-2|18|TRBV3-1
CASSQAVWTSGGPGELFF
>once|TRBJ2-7|16|TRBV7-9
CASTQWESSGVYEQYF
>few|TRBJ1-1|13|TRBV19
CASSVTGGTEAFF
>few|TRBJ2-7|15|TRBV6-2/TRBV6-3
CASSSHRDREEEQYF
>-|TRBJ2-3|12|TRBV7-9
CASTTGADTQYF
>-|TRBJ2-1|15|TRBV13
CASSFNRGGPNEQFF
>many|TRBJ1-1|15|TRBV4-1
CASSQDRGANTEAFF
>few|TRBJ2-7|14|TRBV5-5
CASSLSGGDHEQYF
>few|TRBJ1-1|15|TRBV20-1
CSARAYRGPGTEAFF
>-|TRBJ2-7|16|TRBV9
CASSVSSVAGVYEQYF
>-|TRBJ2-2|12|TRBV20-1
CSASWGSGELFF
>few|TRBJ1-3|16|TRBV18
CASSPLDRGTGNTIYF
>-|TRBJ2-5|15|TRBV7-6
CASSLRTSGTETQYF
>-|TRBJ1-2|14|TRBV4-1
CASSQRQGTHGYTF
>-|TRBJ1-5|18|TRBV23-1
CASSQLSWEGGNNQPQHF
>-|TRBJ2-4|18|TRBV5-6
CASSGIPGTGANRSIQYF
>-|TRBJ1-1|11|TRBV6-1
CASSLTGEAFF
>-|TRBJ2-7|13|TRBV7-6
CASSQGQHYEQYF
>few|TRBJ2-7|13|TRBV28
CASSRGRPYEQYF
>few|TRBJ2-4|12|TRBV11-2
CASSLGGNIQYF
>many|TRBJ2-1|14|TRBV5-1
CASSLLRAGNEQFF
>-|TRBJ1-1|14|TRBV19
CASRREWTGTEAFF
>-|TRBJ2-6|16|TRBV7-4
CASSFPGGPGANVLTF
>-|TRBJ1-2|18|TRBV2
CASSEAYFRGAGSYGYTF
>few|TRBJ2-5|16|TRBV23-1
CASSPWGEQGGETQYF
>few|TRBJ2-7|14|TRBV6-1
CASRPGQGLPEQYF
>few|TRBJ2-1|17|TRBV7-4
CASSLRPPGTTNNEQFF
>many|TRBJ2-7|16|TRBV18
CASSPPDGEGAYEQYF
>-|TRBJ1-2|18|TRBV5-4
CASSFWGLKTGERGGYTF
>few|TRBJ2-5|15|TRBV12-5
CASGEGTYYQETQYF
>-|TRBJ1-1|13|TRBV7-3
CASSPVSNTEAFF
>-|TRBJ2-7|12|TRBV7-6
CASSLVHYEQYF
>-|TRBJ2-3|15|TRBV20-1
CSAHSRDDWFDTQYF
>few|TRBJ2-3|15|TRBV6-5
CASSYSRSGTDTQYF
>once|TRBJ2-7|14|TRBV10-3
CAISESAAIDEQYF
>-|TRBJ1-1|15|TRBV6-6
CASSYSGEMNTEAFF
>few|TRBJ2-1|17|TRBV4-1
CASSQGLLAGGINEQFF
>few|TRBJ1-6|14|TRBV12-3/TRBV12-4
CASSTQGPNSPLHF
>-|TRBJ2-7|14|TRBV7-9
CASSLGKGLYEQYF
>-|TRBJ2-1|16|TRBV7-9
CASSRFRDRGGNEQFF
>-|TRBJ2-1|14|TRBV7-2
CASSLVPLSGEQFF
>-|TRBJ2-1|20|TRBV12-5
CASGLASGTGTYRVHNEQFF
>-|TRBJ2-5|13|TRBV7-3
CASSSQGGGTQYF
>few|TRBJ2-7|13|TRBV28
CASSPNSADEQYF
>medium-sized|TRBJ2-7|16|TRBV7-2
CASSYTAGGATYEQYF
>-|TRBJ2-1|21|TRBV5-8
CASSLEYYARGYSSSYNEQFF
>-|TRBJ2-3|16|TRBV6-5
CASSYGRQGWTDTQYF
>-|TRBJ1-4|16|TRBV5-1
CASSLTASRTNEKLFF
>many|TRBJ1-4|15|TRBV6-1
CASRTYRTTNEKLFF
>many|TRBJ1-2|19|TRBV7-2
CASSLTGALLIRGVAGYTF
>few|TRBJ2-7|18|TRBV6-6
CASSYSRPGTQNSYEQYF
>few|TRBJ1-5|15|TRBV6-5
CASSYARGSNQPQHF
>few|TRBJ2-3|14|TRBV7-8
CASSLETSTDTQYF
>once|TRBJ2-1|15|TRBV20-1
CSARDPGGPYNEQFF